This TCR beta chain is from a study of cytomegalovirus exposure and HLA in healthy donors. The wider study: Prior work identified 117 million unique TCR beta sequences in some 200 million T cells.

Use of 60 Vbeta and 13 Jbeta primers characterized the PCR. This table comes from immunoSEQ multiplex PCR, and its TCRdb copy is limited to in-frame clones, with some not included. This sample carries over 130,000 clones, 88% of them seen once, and the ten largest clones take 0.5% to 0.65%. CDR3 length: 14 amino acids. The V segment lost 6 bases and the J segment 2 bases; nucleotides outside the gene matches: 4. Germline CDR1 and CDR2: MNHEY and SVGAGI. A remark on this clone: The antigen remains undetermined.

Overall study findings and caveats: The sole available immune exposure information was CMV serostatus.

The V call is TRBV6-5, the J call TRBJ1-2, with TRBD1 matching over 9 bases. The receptor comes from a woman aged 40 to 50 in good health and CMV-seronegative. Input material: PBMCs. The CDR3 nucleotides are TGTGCCAGCAGACGGGACAGGGAGAACTATGGCTACACCTTC. Residues: CASRRDRENYGYTF.